The 2 T cell receptor beta chains listed next were all sequenced from one sample in a study of T cell changes during pregnancy in multiple sclerosis (dated 2019 in TCRdb). Libraries came from the immunoSEQ multiplex PCR assay. In TCRdb, the immuneACCESS table is reduced to in-frame sequences with V and J assigned. These tables do not hold every clone; where another copy was compared, an unresolved V gene accounts for under half, and the others remain unexplained. This sample lists tens of thousands of clones; roughly 92% were detected once. The ten most abundant clones make up 2.5% to 3.5% of the sample. This specimen was peripheral blood, taken in the third trimester of pregnancy. The origin of the receptors is a female donor in good health, enrolled as a control in a pregnancy study.

The rearrangement uses TRBV2 and TRBJ1-5; TRBD1 matches at 9 bases. Losses at the gene ends were 6 bases for V and 3 bases for J; bases not matched to a gene: 12. The germline gives CDR1 SNHLY, CDR2 FYNNEI. CDR3 length: 17 residues. The chain's CDR3 is CASSDPTGTGINQPQHF. DNA for the CDR3: TGTGCCAGCAGCGACCCTACCGGGACAGGGATCAATCAGCCCCAGCATTTT.

V is TRBV9 and J is TRBJ1-1; TRBD1 matches 7 bases. The germline gives CDR1 SGDLS, CDR2 YYNGEE. This CDR3 region has 13 residues. After removal of 0 bases from V and 5 bases from J, the junction contained 1 base not matched to a gene. CDR3 nucleotide sequence: TGTGCCAGCAGCGTAGACAGGGGAACTGAAGCTTTCTTT. Its protein product is CASSVDRGTEAFF.